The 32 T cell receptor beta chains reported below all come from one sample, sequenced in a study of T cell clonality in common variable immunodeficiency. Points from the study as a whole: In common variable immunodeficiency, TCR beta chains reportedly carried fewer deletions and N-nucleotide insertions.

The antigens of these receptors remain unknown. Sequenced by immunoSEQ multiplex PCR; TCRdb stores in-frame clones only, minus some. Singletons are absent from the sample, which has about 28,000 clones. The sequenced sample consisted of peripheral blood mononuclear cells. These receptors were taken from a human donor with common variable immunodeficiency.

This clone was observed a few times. The sequenced CDR3 bases are TGTGCCAGCAGTGTAATTAGCGGGGGTGGCGGGGGTACG. This codes for CASSVISGGGGGT. The complete CDR3 sequence is CASSVISGGGGGTQYF. The V and J genes are TRBV2 and TRBJ2-3; 9 bases fit TRBD2. Read data end 3 residues before the CDR3 end; the end is taken from the germline J gene. Trimming removed 4 bases from V and 8 bases from J; junction bases left unmatched: 13. This CDR3 is built from 16 residues. CDR1 and CDR2 from the germline V gene are SNHLY and FYNNEI.

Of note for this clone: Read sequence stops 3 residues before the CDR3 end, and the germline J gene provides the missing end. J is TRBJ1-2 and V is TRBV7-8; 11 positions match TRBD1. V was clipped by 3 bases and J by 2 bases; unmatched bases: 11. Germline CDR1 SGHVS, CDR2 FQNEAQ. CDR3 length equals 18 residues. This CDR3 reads CASSFYHMGTGGNYGYTF. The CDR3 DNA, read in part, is TGTGCCAGCAGCTTTTACCATATGGGGACAGGGGGGAACTATGGC.

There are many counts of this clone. The covered CDR3 bases are TGTGCCAGCAGCCCACAGGGTAATAAAGCCTACGAG. As protein: CASSPQGNKAYE. The whole CDR3 protein reads CASSPQGNKAYEQYF. This chain connects TRBV28 to TRBJ2-7; TRBD1 is a possible D gene (6 bases). Coverage ceases 3 residues before the CDR3 finishes, and the germline J gene fills in the end. The CDR3 covers 15 residues. CDR1 is MDHEN and CDR2 is SYDVKM in the germline V gene. Trimming shortened V by 6 bases and J by 2 bases, and 17 bases separated the two germline ends.

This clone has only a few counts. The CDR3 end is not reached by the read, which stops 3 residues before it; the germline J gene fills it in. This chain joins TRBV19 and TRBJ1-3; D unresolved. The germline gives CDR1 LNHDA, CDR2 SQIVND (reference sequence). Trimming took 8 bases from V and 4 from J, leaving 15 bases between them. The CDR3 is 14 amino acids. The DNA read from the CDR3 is TGTGCCAGTTGTGAGCGGGGAAGGGGAAACACC. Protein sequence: CASCERGRGNT. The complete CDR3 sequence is CASCERGRGNTIYF.

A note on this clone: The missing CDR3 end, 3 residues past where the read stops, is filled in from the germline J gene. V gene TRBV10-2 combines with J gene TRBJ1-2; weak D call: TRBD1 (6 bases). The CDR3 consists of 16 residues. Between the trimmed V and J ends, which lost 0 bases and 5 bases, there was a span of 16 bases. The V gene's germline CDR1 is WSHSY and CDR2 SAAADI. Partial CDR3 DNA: TGCGCCAGCAGTGAGTCATCAGGGGCGGTTTGGTATGGC. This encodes CASSESSGAVWYG. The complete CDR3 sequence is CASSESSGAVWYGYTF.

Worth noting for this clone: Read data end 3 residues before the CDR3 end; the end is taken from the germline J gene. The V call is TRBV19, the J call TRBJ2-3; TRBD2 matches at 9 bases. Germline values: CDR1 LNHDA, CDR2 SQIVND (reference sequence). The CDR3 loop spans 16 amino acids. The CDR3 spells CASSIDLGASGVTQYF. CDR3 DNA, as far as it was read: TGTGCCAGTAGTATAGATCTAGGGGCTAGCGGGGTAACG.

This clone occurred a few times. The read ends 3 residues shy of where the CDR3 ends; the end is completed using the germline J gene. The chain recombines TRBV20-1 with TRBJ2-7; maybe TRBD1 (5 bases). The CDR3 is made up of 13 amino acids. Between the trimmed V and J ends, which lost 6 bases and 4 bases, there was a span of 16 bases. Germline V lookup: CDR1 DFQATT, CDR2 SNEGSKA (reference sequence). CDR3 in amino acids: CSAVGQARYEQYF. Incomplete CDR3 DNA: TGCAGTGCCGTGGGGCAGGCTAGATACGAG.

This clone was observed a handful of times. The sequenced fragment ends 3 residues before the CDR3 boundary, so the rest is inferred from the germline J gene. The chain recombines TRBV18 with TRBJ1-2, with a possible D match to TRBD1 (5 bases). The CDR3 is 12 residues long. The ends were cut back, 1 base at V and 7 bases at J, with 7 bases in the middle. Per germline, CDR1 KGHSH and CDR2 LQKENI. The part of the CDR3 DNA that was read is TGTGCCAGCTCACCACAGGGGAGTGGC. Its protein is CASSPQGSG. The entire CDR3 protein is CASSPQGSGYTF.

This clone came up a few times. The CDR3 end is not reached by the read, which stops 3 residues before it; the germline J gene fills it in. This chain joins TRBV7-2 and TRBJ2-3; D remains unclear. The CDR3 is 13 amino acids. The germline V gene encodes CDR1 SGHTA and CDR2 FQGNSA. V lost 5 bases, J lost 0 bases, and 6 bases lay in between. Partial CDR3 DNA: TGTGCCAGCAGCCCCCTTAGCACAGATACG. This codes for CASSPLSTDT. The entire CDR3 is CASSPLSTDTQYF.

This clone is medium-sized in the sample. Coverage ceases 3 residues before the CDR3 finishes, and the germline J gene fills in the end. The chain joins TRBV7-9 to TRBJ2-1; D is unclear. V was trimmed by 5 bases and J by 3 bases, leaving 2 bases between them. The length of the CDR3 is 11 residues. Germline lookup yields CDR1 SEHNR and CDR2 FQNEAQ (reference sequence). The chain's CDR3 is CASSRYNEQFF. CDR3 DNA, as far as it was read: TGTGCCAGCAGCCGCTACAATGAG.

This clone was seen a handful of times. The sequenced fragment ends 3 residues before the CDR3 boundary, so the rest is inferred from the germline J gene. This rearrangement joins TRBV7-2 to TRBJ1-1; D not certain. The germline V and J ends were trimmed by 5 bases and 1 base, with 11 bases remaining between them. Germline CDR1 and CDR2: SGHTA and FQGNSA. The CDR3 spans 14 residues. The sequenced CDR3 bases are TGTGCCAGCAGCACGTGGGCCGCGAACACTGAA. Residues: CASSTWAANTE. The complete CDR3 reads CASSTWAANTEAFF.

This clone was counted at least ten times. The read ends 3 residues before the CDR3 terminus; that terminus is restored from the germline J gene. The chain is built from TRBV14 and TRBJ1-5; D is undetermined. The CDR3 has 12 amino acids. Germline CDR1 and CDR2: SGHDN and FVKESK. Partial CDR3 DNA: TGTGCCAGCAGCCAAGATCGGGGTCCC. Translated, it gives CASSQDRGP. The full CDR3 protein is CASSQDRGPQHF.

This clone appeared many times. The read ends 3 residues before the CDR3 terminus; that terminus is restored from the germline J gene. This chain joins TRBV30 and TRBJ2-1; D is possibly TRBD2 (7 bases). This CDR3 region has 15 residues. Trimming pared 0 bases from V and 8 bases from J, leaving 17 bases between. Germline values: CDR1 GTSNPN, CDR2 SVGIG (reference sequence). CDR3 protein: CAWSVLVGGPYEQFF. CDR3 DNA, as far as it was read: TGTGCCTGGAGTGTACTCGTGGGGGGGCCGTATGAG.

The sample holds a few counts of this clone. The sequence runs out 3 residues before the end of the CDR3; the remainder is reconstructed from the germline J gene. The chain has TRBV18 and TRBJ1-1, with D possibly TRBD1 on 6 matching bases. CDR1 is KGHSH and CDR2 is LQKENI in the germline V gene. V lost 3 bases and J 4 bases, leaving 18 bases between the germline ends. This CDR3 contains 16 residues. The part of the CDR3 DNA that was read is TGTGCCAGCTCACCCAACAGGGCCTCACGGATCACTGAA. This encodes CASSPNRASRITE. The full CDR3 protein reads CASSPNRASRITEAFF. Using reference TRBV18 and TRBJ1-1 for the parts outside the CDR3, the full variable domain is NAGVMQNPRHLVRRRGQEARLRCSPMKGHSHVYWYRQLPEEGLKFMVYLQKENIIDESGMPKERFSAEFPKEGPSILRIQQVVRGDSAAYFCASSPNRASRITEAFFGQGTRLTVV.

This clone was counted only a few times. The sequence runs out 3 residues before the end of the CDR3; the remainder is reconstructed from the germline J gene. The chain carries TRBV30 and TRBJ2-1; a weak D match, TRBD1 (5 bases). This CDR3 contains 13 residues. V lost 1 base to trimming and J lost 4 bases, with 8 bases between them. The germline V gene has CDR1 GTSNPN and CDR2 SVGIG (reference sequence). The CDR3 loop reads CAWSATEYNEQFF. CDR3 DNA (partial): TGTGCCTGGAGTGCGACAGAGTACAATGAG.

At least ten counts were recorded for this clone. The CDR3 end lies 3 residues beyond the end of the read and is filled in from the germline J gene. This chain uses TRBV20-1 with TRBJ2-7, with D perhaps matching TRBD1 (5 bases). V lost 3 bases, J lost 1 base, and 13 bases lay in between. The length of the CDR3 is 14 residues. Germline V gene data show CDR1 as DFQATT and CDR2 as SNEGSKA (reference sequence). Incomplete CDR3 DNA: TGCAGTGCTAGTTGGGGCCGTGCATCCTACGAG. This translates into CSASWGRASYE. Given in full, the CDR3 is CSASWGRASYEQYF.

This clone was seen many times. This CDR3 is CSASSGGYNEQFF. CDR3 DNA, as far as it was read: TGCAGTGCTAGCAGCGGGGGCTACAATGAG. The chain recombines TRBV20-1 with TRBJ2-1; TRBD2 matches at 8 bases. With the read ending 3 residues before the CDR3 end, the germline J gene is used to fill in that end. J was trimmed by 3 bases and V by 3 bases; bases with no gene match: 1. The CDR3 totals 13 residues. Germline V lookup: CDR1 DFQATT, CDR2 SNEGSKA (reference sequence).

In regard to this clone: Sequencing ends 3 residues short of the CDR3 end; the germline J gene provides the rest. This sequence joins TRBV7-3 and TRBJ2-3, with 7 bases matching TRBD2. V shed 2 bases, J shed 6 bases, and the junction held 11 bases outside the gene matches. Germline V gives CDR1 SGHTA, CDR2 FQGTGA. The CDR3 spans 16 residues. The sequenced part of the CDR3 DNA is TGTGCCAGCAGCTTATTAGGCCCGGCGGGGGAGGATACG. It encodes CASSLLGPAGEDT. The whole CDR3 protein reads CASSLLGPAGEDTQYF.

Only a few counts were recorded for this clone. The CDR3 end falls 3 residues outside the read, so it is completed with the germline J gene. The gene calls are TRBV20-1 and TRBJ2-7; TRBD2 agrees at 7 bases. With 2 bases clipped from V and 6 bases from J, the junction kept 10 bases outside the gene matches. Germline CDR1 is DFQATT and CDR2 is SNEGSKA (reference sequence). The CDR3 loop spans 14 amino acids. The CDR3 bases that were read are TGCAGTGCTAGATCCGGATCGGGGGAGGGCGAG. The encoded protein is CSARSGSGEGE. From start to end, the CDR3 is CSARSGSGEGEQYF.

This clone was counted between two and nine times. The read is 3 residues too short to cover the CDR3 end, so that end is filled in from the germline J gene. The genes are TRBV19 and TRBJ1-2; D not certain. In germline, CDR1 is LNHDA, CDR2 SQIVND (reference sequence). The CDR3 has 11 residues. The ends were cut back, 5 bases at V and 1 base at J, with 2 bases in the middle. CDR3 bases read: TGTGCCAGTAGTTATAACTATGGC. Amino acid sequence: CASSYNYG. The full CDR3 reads CASSYNYGYTF.

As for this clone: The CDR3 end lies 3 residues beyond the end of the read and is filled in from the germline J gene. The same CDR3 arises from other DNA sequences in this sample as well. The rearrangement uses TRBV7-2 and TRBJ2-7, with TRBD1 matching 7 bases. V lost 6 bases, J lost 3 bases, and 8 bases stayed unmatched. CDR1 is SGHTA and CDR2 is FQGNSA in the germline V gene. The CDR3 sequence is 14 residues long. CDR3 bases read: TGTGCCAGCAGGGAAGGACAGGTCAACTACGAG. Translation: CASREGQVNYE. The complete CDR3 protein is CASREGQVNYEQYF.

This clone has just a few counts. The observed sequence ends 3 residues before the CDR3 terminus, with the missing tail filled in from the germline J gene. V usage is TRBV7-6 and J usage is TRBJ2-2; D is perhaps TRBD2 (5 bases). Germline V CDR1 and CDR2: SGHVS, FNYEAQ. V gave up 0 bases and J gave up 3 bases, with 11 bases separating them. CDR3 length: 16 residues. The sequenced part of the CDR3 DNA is TGTGCCAGCAGCTTAGCGCAGCGGTCGTACACCGGGGAG. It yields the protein CASSLAQRSYTGE. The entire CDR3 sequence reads CASSLAQRSYTGELFF.

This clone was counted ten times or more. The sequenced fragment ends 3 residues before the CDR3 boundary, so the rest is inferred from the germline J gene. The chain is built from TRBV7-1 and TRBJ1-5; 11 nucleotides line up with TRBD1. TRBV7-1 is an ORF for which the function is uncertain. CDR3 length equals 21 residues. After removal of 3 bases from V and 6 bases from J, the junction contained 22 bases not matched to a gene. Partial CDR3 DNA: TGTGCCAGCAGCTCTTATCGGCTCTGGACAGGGGGCCTTTCCACCGGTCAGCCC. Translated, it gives CASSSYRLWTGGLSTGQP. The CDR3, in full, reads CASSSYRLWTGGLSTGQPQHF.

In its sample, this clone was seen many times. The CDR3 sequence: CASSYRGIDYGYTF. The sequenced CDR3 bases are TGTGCCAGCAGCTACAGGGGGATTGACTATGGC. The genes are TRBV13 and TRBJ1-2; 8 bases line up with TRBD1. Read sequence stops 3 residues before the CDR3 end, and the germline J gene provides the missing end. The CDR3 consists of 14 residues. J was trimmed by 3 bases and V by 4 bases; bases with no gene match: 4. CDR1 is PRHDT, CDR2 FYEKMQ, per germline (reference sequence).

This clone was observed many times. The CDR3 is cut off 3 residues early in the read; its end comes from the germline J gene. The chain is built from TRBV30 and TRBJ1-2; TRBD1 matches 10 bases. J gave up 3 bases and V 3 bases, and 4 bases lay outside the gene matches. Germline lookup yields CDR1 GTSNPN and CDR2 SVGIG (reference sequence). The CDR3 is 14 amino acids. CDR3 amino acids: CAWSGQGGYYGYTF. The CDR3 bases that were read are TGTGCCTGGAGCGGACAGGGGGGGTACTATGGC.

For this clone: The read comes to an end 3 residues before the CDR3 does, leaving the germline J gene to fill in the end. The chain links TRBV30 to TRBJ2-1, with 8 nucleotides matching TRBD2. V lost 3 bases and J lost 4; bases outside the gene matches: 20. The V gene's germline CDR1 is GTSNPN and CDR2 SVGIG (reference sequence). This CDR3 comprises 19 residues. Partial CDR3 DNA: TGTGCCTGGAGCCCCGCGAGGAGCGGGGTAACTAGCGGATACAATGAG. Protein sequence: CAWSPARSGVTSGYNE. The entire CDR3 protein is CAWSPARSGVTSGYNEQFF.

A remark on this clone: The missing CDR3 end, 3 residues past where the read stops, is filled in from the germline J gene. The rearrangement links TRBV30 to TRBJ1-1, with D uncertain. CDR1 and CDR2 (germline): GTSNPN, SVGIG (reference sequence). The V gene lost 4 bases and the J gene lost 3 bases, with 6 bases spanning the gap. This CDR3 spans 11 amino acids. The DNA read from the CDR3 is TGTGCCTGGATAGAATACACTGAA. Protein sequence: CAWIEYTE. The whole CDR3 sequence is CAWIEYTEAFF.

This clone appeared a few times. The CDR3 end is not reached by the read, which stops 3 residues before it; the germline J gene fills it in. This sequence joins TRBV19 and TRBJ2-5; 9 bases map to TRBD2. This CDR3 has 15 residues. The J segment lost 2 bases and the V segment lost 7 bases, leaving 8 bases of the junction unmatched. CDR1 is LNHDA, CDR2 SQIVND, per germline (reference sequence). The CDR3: CASNRGTSSQETQYF. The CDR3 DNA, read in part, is TGTGCCAGTAACCGAGGGACTAGCTCACAAGAGACC.

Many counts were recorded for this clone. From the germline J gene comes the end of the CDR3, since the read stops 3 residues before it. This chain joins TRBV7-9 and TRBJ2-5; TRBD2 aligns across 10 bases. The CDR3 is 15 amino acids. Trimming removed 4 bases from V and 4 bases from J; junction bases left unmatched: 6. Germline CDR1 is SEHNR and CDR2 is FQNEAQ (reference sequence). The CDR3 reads CASSYSGGRGETQYF. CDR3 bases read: TGTGCCAGCAGCTATAGCGGGGGGAGGGGAGAGACC.

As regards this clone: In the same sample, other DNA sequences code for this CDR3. CDR3 region: CASSLGQASYEQYF. CDR3 DNA (partial): TGTGCCAGCAGCTTGGGACAGGCCTCCTACGAG. The rearrangement links TRBV7-9 to TRBJ2-7; 8 nucleotides agree with TRBD1. The observed sequence ends 3 residues before the CDR3 terminus, with the missing tail filled in from the germline J gene. CDR3 length: 14 residues. J gave up 0 bases and V 3 bases, and 1 base lay outside the gene matches. CDR1 is SEHNR and CDR2 is FQNEAQ in the germline V gene (reference sequence).

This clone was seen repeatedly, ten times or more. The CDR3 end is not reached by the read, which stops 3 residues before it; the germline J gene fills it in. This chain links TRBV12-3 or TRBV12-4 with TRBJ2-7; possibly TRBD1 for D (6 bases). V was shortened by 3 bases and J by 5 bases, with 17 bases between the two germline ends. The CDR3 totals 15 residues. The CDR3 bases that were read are TGTGCCAGCAGTTTTTGGCCACAGGGTCCCAACGAG. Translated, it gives CASSFWPQGPNE. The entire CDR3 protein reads CASSFWPQGPNEQYF.

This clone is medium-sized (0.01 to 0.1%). The CDR3 DNA, read in part, is TGTGCCTGGAGCGGCACAGGGTTCAATGAG. This codes for CAWSGTGFNE. In full, the CDR3 reads CAWSGTGFNEQFF. The chain uses TRBV30 and TRBJ2-1; possible D gene TRBD1, 6 bases. The CDR3 is cut off 3 residues early in the read; its end comes from the germline J gene. This CDR3 comprises 13 residues. CDR1 and CDR2 from the germline V gene are GTSNPN and SVGIG (reference sequence). The V gene lost 3 bases and the J gene lost 6 bases, with 12 bases spanning the gap.